The 28 T cell receptor beta chains given below trace back to one sample, sequenced in a study of cytomegalovirus exposure and HLA in healthy donors. Use of 60 Vbeta and 13 Jbeta primers characterized the PCR. Method: immunoSEQ multiplex PCR; TCRdb's copy keeps in-frame clones and lacks some. Among about 190,000 clones listed, 60% to 80% were seen once. The sequencing sample was made of PBMCs. The receptors originated from a woman aged 18-29 years in good health and CMV-seronegative.

The sample holds a few counts of this clone. V usage is TRBV7-3 and J usage is TRBJ2-3; 7 nucleotides line up with TRBD2. Germline loops: CDR1 SGHTA, CDR2 FQGTGA. V was clipped by 7 bases and J by 5 bases; unmatched bases: 6. CDR3 length equals 13 residues. In DNA form, the CDR3 reads TGTGCCAGCATGTCGGGGGGTGGAGATACGCAGTATTTT. Protein product: CASMSGGGDTQYF.

The chain links TRBV5-1 to TRBJ2-7; possible D gene TRBD1, 5 bases. CDR3 size: 16 residues. Germline CDR1 SGHRS, CDR2 YFSETQ. V was clipped by 1 base and J by 5 bases, with 19 bases between them. CDR3 residues: CASSLKPGRVGHEQYF. The CDR3 DNA reads as TGCGCCAGCAGCTTGAAACCCGGCAGGGTTGGCCACGAGCAGTACTTC.

The chain links TRBV5-1 to TRBJ1-1; possibly TRBD1 for D (5 bases). V lost 0 bases, J lost 0 bases, and 9 bases lay in between. The length of the CDR3 is 15 residues. In germline, CDR1 is SGHRS, CDR2 YFSETQ. The CDR3 region is CASSLVSGMNTEAFF. In DNA, the CDR3 is TGCGCCAGCAGCTTGGTTTCAGGGATGAACACTGAAGCTTTCTTT.

V gene TRBV29-1 combines with J gene TRBJ1-2, with D possibly TRBD1 on 5 matching bases. The CDR3 totals 15 residues. Per the germline V gene, CDR1 is SQVTM and CDR2 is ANQGSEA. V was cut by 0 bases and J by 1 base, with 12 bases left in between. The CDR3 reads CSVEEDIGVNYGYTF. The DNA for the CDR3 is TGCAGCGTTGAAGAGGATATAGGGGTTAACTATGGCTACACCTTC.

The chain has TRBV2 and TRBJ1-1; the match to TRBD1 covers 7 bases. Germline lookup yields CDR1 SNHLY and CDR2 FYNNEI. This CDR3 has 14 amino acids. With V trimmed by 3 bases and J by 4 bases, 5 bases remained unmatched. Here the CDR3 reads CASSEVRQGTEAFF. CDR3 in DNA: TGTGCCAGCAGTGAGGTTCGACAGGGCACTGAAGCTTTCTTT.

For the CDR3, the DNA is TGTGCCAGCAGCTTATCAGGGCGTAAAGGTTATGGCTACACCTTC. Its translation: CASSLSGRKGYGYTF. The V call is TRBV7-2, the J call TRBJ1-2; a weak D match, TRBD1 (5 bases). V lost 2 bases to trimming and J lost 5 bases, with 15 bases between them. Germline V gene lookup returns CDR1 SGHTA and CDR2 FQGNSA. The CDR3 sequence is 15 residues long.

CDR3: CAISPGQGGTGANVLTF. The CDR3 coding sequence is TGTGCCATCAGTCCGGGACAGGGGGGTACTGGGGCCAACGTCCTGACTTTC. The gene calls are TRBV10-3 and TRBJ2-6; the match to TRBD1 covers 11 bases. Germline assignment: CDR1 ENHRY and CDR2 SYGVKD. This CDR3 spans 17 amino acids. With 5 bases clipped from V and 2 bases from J, the junction kept 5 bases outside the gene matches.

Only a few counts were recorded for this clone. The rearrangement uses TRBV6-5 and TRBJ1-5; D ambiguous. Germline CDR1 is MNHEY and CDR2 is SVGAGI. V gave up 3 bases and J gave up 1 base, with 7 bases separating them. The CDR3 length is 14 residues. CDR3 DNA: TGTGCCAGCAGTTATAGAGGCAGCAATCAGCCCCAGCATTTT. Amino acids: CASSYRGSNQPQHF.

The chain employs TRBV15 and TRBJ2-1; 16 nucleotides align to TRBD2. Per germline, CDR1 LNHNV and CDR2 YYDKDF (reference sequence). The CDR3 extends over 17 amino acids. Trimming cost V 1 base and J 8 bases; bases outside gene matches: 5. The CDR3 sequence is CATSRGGLAGGLHEQFF. The CDR3 DNA reads as TGTGCCACCAGCAGAGGGGGACTAGCGGGAGGGTTGCATGAGCAGTTCTTC.

This clone came up once. J is TRBJ1-1 and V is TRBV5-6; D is possibly TRBD1 (5 bases). This CDR3 is built from 15 residues. From germline, CDR1 is SGHDT and CDR2 YYEEEE. The V gene lost 3 bases and the J gene lost 1 base, with 13 bases spanning the gap. The CDR3 nucleotides are TGTGCCAGCAGCTCCAGCACTACAGGGAACACTGAAGCTTTCTTT. Amino acids: CASSSSTTGNTEAFF.

V is TRBV1 and J is TRBJ2-5; the table gives TRBD2 as D, unverified against the DNA. TRBV1 is reported as a pseudogene. The CDR3 runs 16 residues. CDR3 protein: CTSSQVPSGAKETQYF. The CDR3 nucleotides read TGCACCAGCAGCCAAGTCCCTAGCGGGGCCAAAGAGACCCAGTACTTC.

The chain couples TRBV10-1 to TRBJ2-3, with TRBD2 as a possible D gene (6 bases). Deletions cut 5 bases from V and 8 bases from J, with 14 bases between. The CDR3 runs 13 residues. Germline-derived CDR1 and CDR2 are WNHNN and SYGVQD (reference sequence). This CDR3 reads CASSIGGVGTQYF. Here the CDR3 DNA reads TGCGCCAGCAGTATCGGGGGAGTAGGTACGCAGTATTTT.

V is TRBV5-1 and J is TRBJ1-2, with D unclear. V gave up 0 bases and J gave up 2 bases, with 11 bases separating them. This CDR3 comprises 15 residues. From germline, CDR1 is SGHRS and CDR2 YFSETQ. The CDR3 protein is CASSLGQMANYGYTF. The CDR3 DNA reads TGCGCCAGCAGCTTGGGGCAGATGGCCAACTATGGCTACACCTTC. The full variable domain, with the rest looked up from reference TRBV5-1 and TRBJ1-2, is KAGVTQTPRYLIKTRGQQVTLSCSPISGHRSVSWYQQTPGQGLQFLFEYFSETQRNKGNFPGRFSGRQFSNSRSEMNVSTLELGDSALYLCASSLGQMANYGYTFGSGTRLTVV.

As regards this clone: At one end, the junction sequence differs from germline, possibly due to a read error. The chain has TRBV6-1 and TRBJ2-7; 9 bases are shared with TRBD1. The CDR3 consists of 14 residues. The germline V gene encodes CDR1 MNHNS and CDR2 SASEGT. The CDR3 here is CASSEQQGAARSNF. CDR3 DNA sequence: TGTGCCAGCAGTGAACAACAGGGGGCCGCAAGAAGTAACTTC.

The J gene is TRBJ2-3, the V gene TRBV28; 8 bases map to TRBD2. The CDR3 runs 15 residues. With V trimmed by 5 bases and J by 6 bases, 10 bases remained unmatched. Germline-derived CDR1 and CDR2 are MDHEN and SYDVKM. The CDR3: CASSPTAVAGDTQYF. CDR3 in DNA: TGTGCCAGCAGTCCAACGGCGGTAGCGGGGGATACGCAGTATTTT.

The chain employs TRBV28 and TRBJ1-1, with D possibly TRBD1 on 6 matching bases. Germline loops: CDR1 MDHEN, CDR2 SYDVKM. CDR3 length: 13 residues. Trimming stripped 8 bases from V and 1 base from J, with 11 bases between. The CDR3 protein is CASYGQQNTEAFF. The DNA for the CDR3 is TGTGCCAGCTACGGACAGCAGAACACTGAAGCTTTCTTT.

V gene TRBV2 combines with J gene TRBJ2-5, with TRBD1 matching 8 bases. V was clipped by 4 bases and J by 5 bases; unmatched bases: 3. The CDR3 consists of 13 residues. Per germline, CDR1 SNHLY and CDR2 FYNNEI. As DNA, the CDR3 is TGTGCCAGCAGTGGACAGGGGATCGAGACCCAGTACTTC. It yields the protein CASSGQGIETQYF.

The V and J genes are TRBV7-2 and TRBJ1-3; no clear D. Trimming shortened V by 3 bases and J by 0 bases, and 9 bases separated the two germline ends. CDR1 and CDR2 from the germline V gene are SGHTA and FQGNSA. CDR3 length equals 15 residues. CDR3 region: CASSFNRDSGNTIYF. The CDR3 DNA reads TGTGCCAGCAGCTTTAACAGAGACTCTGGAAACACCATATATTTT.

The V call is TRBV2, the J call TRBJ2-4, with 7 bases matching TRBD1. The CDR3 has 16 residues. V lost 3 bases to trimming and J lost 0 bases; unmatched junction nucleotides: 5. Germline V gene data show CDR1 as SNHLY and CDR2 as FYNNEI. CDR3 bases: TGTGCCAGCAGTGATGGTACAGGGGTAGCCAAAAACATTCAGTACTTC. As protein: CASSDGTGVAKNIQYF.

The CDR3 here is CASSSPRIAGGYNEQFF. DNA of the CDR3: TGTGCCAGCAGCTCCCCCCGAATAGCGGGAGGCTACAATGAGCAGTTCTTC. The chain links TRBV7-2 to TRBJ2-1; 10 bases are shared with TRBD2. V was pared by 4 bases and J by 3 bases, with 9 bases of the junction left unmatched. The CDR3 is made up of 17 amino acids. CDR1 and CDR2 (germline): SGHTA, FQGNSA.

The chain is built from TRBV29-1 and TRBJ2-2; possibly TRBD2 for D (6 bases). V was trimmed by 3 bases and J by 3 bases, leaving 14 bases between them. The CDR3 has 15 amino acids. Germline CDR1 is SQVTM and CDR2 is ANQGSEA. The CDR3 reads CSVDVGGRDTGELFF. As DNA, the CDR3 is TGCAGCGTTGATGTGGGGGGTAGGGACACCGGGGAGCTGTTTTTT.

The chain uses TRBV6-1 and TRBJ1-1, with 8 bases fitting TRBD1. This CDR3 is built from 15 residues. The germline V gene has CDR1 MNHNS and CDR2 SASEGT. V lost 0 bases to trimming and J lost 4 bases; unmatched junction nucleotides: 4. CDR3 sequence reads: CASSEADTGGTEAFF. The CDR3 nucleotides are TGTGCCAGCAGTGAAGCGGACACAGGGGGCACTGAAGCTTTCTTT.

The table lists this clone with a count of one. The chain has TRBV19 and TRBJ2-5, with D possibly being TRBD1 (5 bases). CDR1 is LNHDA and CDR2 is SQIVND in the germline V gene (reference sequence). The CDR3 is 11 amino acids. V gave up 5 bases and J gave up 4 bases, with 5 bases separating them. CDR3 sequence reads: CASSQGETQYF. For the CDR3, the DNA is TGTGCCAGTAGTCAGGGAGAGACCCAGTACTTC. Full variable domain (missing parts from reference TRBV19 and TRBJ2-5): DGGITQSPKYLFRKEGQNVTLSCEQNLNHDAMYWYRQDPGQGLRLIYYSQIVNDFQKGDIAEGYSVSREKKESFPLTVTSAQKNPTAFYLCASSQGETQYFGPGTRLLVL.

The rearrangement uses TRBV19 and TRBJ1-5, with 9 bases lining up with TRBD1. The CDR3 is made up of 17 amino acids. The V segment lost 6 bases and the J segment 6 bases; nucleotides outside the gene matches: 15. The germline V gene has CDR1 LNHDA and CDR2 SQIVND (reference sequence). The CDR3: CASRLGTGKGYSQPQHF. The CDR3 bases are TGTGCCAGTAGGCTCGGGACAGGGAAGGGTTATAGTCAGCCCCAGCATTTT.

V usage is TRBV27 and J usage is TRBJ1-6; the D gene is possibly TRBD1 (5 bases). This CDR3 is 14 amino acids long. The V end lost 3 bases, the J end lost 7 bases, and 10 bases lay between the germline ends. Germline V CDR1 and CDR2: MNHEY, SMNVEV (reference sequence). The CDR3 DNA reads as TGTGCCAGCAGTTTTGGCAGGGTAAATTCACCCCTCCACTTT. Translating gives CASSFGRVNSPLHF.

This chain links TRBV20-1 with TRBJ1-1; D possibly corresponds to TRBD1 (5 bases). Germline V gene data show CDR1 as DFQATT and CDR2 as SNEGSKA (reference sequence). This CDR3 comprises 10 residues. The CDR3 nucleotides are TGCAGCGGCCCGGGGGAGGAGGCTTTCTTT. It translates to CSGPGEEAFF.

This chain connects TRBV28 to TRBJ2-1; D may be TRBD2 (5 bases). The CDR3 has 17 amino acids. Germline-derived CDR1 and CDR2 are MDHEN and SYDVKM. V was cut by 2 bases and J by 1 base, with 15 bases left in between. DNA of the CDR3: TGTGCCAGCAGTTTAGTCGAGGGATCGGTTTCCTACAATGAGCAGTTCTTC. Its translation is CASSLVEGSVSYNEQFF.

The chain carries TRBV6-5 and TRBJ2-7, with D possibly being TRBD1 (6 bases). The V end lost 0 bases, the J end lost 2 bases, and 11 bases lay between the germline ends. The CDR3 has 15 residues. The germline V gene has CDR1 MNHEY and CDR2 SVGAGI. CDR3 residues: CASSYSKQGTYEQYF. The CDR3 nucleotides read TGTGCCAGCAGTTACTCGAAACAGGGTACCTACGAGCAGTACTTC.